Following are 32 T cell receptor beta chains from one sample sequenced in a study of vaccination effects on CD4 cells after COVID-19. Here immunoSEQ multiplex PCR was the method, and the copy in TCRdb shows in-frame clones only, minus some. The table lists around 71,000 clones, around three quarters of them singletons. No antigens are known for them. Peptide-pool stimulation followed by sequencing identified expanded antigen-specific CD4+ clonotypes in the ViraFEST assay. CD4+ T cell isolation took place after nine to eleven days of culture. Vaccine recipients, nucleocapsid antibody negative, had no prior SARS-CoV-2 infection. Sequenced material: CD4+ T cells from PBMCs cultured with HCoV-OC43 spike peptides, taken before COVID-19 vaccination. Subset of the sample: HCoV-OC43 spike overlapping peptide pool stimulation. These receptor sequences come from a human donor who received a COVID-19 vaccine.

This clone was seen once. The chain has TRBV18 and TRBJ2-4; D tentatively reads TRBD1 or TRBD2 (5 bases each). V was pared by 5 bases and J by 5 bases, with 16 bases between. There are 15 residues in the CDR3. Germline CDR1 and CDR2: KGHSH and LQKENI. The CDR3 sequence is CASSWGRGRENIQYF. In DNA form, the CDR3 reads TGTGCCAGCTCATGGGGACGGGGACGGGAAAACATTCAGTACTTC. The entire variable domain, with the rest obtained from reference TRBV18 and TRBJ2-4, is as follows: NAGVMQNPRHLVRRRGQEARLRCSPMKGHSHVYWYRQLPEEGLKFMVYLQKENIIDESGMPKERFSAEFPKEGPSILRIQQVVRGDSAAYFCASSWGRGRENIQYFGAGTRLSVL.

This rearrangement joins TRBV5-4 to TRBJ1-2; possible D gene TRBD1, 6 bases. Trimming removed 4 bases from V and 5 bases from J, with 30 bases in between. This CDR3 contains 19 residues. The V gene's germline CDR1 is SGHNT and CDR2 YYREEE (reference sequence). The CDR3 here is CASSPPGVVGATQLYGYTF. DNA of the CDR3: TGTGCCAGCAGCCCCCCGGGGGTAGTGGGGGCGACTCAATTGTATGGCTACACCTTC.

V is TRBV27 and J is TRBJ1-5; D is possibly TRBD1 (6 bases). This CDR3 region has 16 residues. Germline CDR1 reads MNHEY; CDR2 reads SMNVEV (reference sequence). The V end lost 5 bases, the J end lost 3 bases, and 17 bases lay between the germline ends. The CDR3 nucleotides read TGTGCCAGCAGTCCAGCCATCGACAGGCTCAATCAGCCCCAGCATTTT. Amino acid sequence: CASSPAIDRLNQPQHF.

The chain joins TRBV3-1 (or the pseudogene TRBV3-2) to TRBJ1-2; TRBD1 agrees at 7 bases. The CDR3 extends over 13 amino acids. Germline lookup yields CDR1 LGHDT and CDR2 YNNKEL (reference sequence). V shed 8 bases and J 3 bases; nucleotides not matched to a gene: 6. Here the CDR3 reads CASRLTGDYGYTF. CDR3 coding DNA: TGTGCCAGCCGATTAACAGGGGACTATGGCTACACCTTC.

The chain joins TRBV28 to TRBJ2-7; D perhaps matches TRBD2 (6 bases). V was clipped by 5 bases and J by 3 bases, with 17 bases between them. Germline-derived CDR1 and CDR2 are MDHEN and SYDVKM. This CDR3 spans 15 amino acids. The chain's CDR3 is CASSAPGTQFYEQYV. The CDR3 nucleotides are TGTGCCAGCAGTGCCCCAGGGACTCAGTTCTACGAGCAGTACGTC.

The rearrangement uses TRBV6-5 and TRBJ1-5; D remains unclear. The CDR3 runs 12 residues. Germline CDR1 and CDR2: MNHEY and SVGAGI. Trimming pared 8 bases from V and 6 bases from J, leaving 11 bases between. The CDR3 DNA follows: TGTGCCAGCTTCGACGGATCTCAGCCCCAGCATTTT. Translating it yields CASFDGSQPQHF.

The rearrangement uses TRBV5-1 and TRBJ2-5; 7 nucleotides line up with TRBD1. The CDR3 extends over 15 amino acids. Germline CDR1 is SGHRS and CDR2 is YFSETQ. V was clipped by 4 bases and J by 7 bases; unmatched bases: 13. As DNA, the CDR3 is TGCGCCAGCAGCCCGAGGACAGGCGATTCTGTGACCCAGTACTTC. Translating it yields CASSPRTGDSVTQYF.

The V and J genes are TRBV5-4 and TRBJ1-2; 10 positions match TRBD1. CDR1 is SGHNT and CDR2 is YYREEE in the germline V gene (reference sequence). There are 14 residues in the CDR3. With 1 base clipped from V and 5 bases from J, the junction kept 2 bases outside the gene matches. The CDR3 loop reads CASSLRQGAYGYTF. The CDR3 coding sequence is TGTGCCAGCAGCTTGAGACAGGGGGCTTATGGCTACACCTTC. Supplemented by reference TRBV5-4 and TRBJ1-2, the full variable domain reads ETGVTQSPTHLIKTRGQQVTLRCSSQSGHNTVSWYQQALGQGPQFIFQYYREEENGRGNFPPRFSGLQFPNYSSELNVNALELDDSALYLCASSLRQGAYGYTFGSGTRLTVV.

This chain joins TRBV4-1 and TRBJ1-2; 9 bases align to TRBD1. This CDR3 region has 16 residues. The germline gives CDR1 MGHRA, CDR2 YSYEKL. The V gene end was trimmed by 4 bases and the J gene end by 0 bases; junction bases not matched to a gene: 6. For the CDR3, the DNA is TGCGCCAGCAGCCGGGACAGGGACAGAACTAACTATGGCTACACCTTC. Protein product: CASSRDRDRTNYGYTF.

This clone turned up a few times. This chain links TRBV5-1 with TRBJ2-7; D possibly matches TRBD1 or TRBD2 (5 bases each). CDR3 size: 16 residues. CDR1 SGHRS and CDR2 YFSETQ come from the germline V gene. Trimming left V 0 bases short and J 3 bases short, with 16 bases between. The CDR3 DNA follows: TGCGCCAGCAGCTTGGCCGGGCCCCGGGACGGCTACGAGCAGTACGTC. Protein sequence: CASSLAGPRDGYEQYV.

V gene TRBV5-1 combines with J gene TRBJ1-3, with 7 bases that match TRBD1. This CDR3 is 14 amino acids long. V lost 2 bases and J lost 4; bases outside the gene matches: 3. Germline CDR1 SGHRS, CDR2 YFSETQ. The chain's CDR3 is CASSFSDRGNTIYF. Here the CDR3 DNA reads TGCGCCAGCAGCTTCTCGGACAGGGGAAACACCATATATTTT.

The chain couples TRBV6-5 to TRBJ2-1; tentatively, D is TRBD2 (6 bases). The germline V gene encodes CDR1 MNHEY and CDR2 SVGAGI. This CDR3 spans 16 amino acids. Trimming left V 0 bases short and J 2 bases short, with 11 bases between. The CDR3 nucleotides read TGTGCCAGCAGTTACTCAGGGAGGAACCCCTACAATGAGCAGTTCTTC. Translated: CASSYSGRNPYNEQFF.

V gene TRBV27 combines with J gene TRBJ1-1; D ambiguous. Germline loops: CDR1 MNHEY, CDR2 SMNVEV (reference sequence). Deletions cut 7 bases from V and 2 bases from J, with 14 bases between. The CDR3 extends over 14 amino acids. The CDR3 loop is CASKELAENTEAFF. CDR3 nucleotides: TGTGCCAGCAAGGAGTTGGCAGAAAACACTGAAGCTTTCTTT.

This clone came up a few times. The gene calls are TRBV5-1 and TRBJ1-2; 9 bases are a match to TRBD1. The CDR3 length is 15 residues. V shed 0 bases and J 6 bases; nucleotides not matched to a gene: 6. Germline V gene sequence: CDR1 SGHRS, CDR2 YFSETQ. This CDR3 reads CASSLGPGTGNGYTF. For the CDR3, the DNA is TGCGCCAGCAGCTTGGGTCCCGGGACAGGGAATGGCTACACCTTC.

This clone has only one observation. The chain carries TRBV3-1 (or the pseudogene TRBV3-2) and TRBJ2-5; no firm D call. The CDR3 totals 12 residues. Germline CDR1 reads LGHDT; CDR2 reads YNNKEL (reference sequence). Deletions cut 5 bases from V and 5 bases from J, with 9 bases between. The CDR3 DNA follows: TGTGCCAGCAGCAGCACTGGGGAGACCCAGTACTTC. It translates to CASSSTGETQYF.

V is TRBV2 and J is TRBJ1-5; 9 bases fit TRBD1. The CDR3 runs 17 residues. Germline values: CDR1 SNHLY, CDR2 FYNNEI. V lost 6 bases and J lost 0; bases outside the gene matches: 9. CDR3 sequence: CASSAITGGFSNQPQHF. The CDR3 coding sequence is TGTGCCAGCAGCGCGATTACAGGGGGCTTTAGCAATCAGCCCCAGCATTTT.

The CDR3 reads CASRGTSTNEKLFF. In DNA form, the CDR3 reads TGTGCCAGTAGGGGGACGTCAACTAATGAAAAACTGTTTTTT. The chain has TRBV19 and TRBJ1-4; D perhaps matches TRBD1 (5 bases). Trimming pared 6 bases from V and 0 bases from J, leaving 8 bases between. The CDR3 is 14 amino acids. Germline V lookup: CDR1 LNHDA, CDR2 SQIVND (reference sequence). Full variable domain (remainder filled in from reference TRBV19 and TRBJ1-4): DGGITQSPKYLFRKEGQNVTLSCEQNLNHDAMYWYRQDPGQGLRLIYYSQIVNDFQKGDIAEGYSVSREKKESFPLTVTSAQKNPTAFYLCASRGTSTNEKLFFGSGTQLSVL.

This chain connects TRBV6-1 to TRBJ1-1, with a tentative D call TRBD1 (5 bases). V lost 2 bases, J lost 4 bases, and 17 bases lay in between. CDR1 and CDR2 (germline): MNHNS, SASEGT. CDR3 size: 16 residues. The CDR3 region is CASSEPSRGTGTEAFF. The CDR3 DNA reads TGTGCCAGCAGTGAACCCTCGAGGGGAACTGGCACTGAAGCTTTCTTT.

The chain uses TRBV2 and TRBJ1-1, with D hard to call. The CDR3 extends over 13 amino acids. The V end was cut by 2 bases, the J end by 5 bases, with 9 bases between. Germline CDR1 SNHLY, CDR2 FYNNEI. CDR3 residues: CASSEPGRTEAFF. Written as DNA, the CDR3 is TGTGCCAGCAGTGAACCCGGGAGAACTGAAGCTTTCTTT. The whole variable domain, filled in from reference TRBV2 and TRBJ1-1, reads EPEVTQTPSHQVTQMGQEVILRCVPISNHLYFYWYRQILGQKVEFLVSFYNNEISEKSEIFDDQFSVERPDGSNFTLKIRSTKLEDSAMYFCASSEPGRTEAFFGQGTRLTVV.

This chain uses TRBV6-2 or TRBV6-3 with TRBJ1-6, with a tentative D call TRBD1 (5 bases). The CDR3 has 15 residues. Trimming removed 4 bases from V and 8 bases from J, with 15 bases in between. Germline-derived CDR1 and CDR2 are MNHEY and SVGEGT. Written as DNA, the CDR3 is TGTGCCAGCAGTTCGCAGGGCTCAAACTATTCACCCCTCCACTTT. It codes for CASSSQGSNYSPLHF.

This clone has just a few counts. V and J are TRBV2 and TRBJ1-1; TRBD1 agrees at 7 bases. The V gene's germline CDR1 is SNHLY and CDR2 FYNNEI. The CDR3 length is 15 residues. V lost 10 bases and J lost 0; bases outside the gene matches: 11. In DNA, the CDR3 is TGTGCCACTCAATACAGGGGCTTGATGAACACTGAAGCTTTCTTT. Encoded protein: CATQYRGLMNTEAFF.

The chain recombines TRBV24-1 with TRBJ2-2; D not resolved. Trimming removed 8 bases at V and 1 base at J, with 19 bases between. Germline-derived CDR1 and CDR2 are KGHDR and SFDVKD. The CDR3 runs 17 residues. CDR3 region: CATNGSGRGGNTGELFF. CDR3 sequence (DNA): TGTGCCACCAACGGATCCGGCCGAGGCGGGAACACCGGGGAGCTGTTTTTT.

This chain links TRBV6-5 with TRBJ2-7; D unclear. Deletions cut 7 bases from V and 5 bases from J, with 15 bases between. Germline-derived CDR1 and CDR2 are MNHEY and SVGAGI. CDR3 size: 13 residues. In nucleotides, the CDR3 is TGTGCCAGCACCTTAGCAGGCAACCACGAGCAGTACGTC. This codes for CASTLAGNHEQYV.

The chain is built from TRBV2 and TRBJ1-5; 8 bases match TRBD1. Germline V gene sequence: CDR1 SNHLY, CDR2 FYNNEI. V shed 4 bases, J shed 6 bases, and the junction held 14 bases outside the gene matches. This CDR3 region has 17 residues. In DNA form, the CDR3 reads TGTGCCAGCAGTGGTACGATAAGCCAGGGGGCCGTTCAGCCCCAGCATTTT. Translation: CASSGTISQGAVQPQHF.

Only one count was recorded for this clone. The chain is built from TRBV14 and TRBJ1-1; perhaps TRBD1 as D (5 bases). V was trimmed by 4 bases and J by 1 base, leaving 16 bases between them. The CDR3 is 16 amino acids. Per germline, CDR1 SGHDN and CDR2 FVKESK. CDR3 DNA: TGTGCCAGCAGCCCGAATGTAGGGGTTAGGAACACTGAAGCTTTCTTT. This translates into CASSPNVGVRNTEAFF.

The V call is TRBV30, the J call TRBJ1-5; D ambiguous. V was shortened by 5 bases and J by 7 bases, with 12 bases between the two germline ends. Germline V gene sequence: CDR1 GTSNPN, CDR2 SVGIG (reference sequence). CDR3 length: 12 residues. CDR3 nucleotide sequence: TGTGCCTGGTGGAAGCCGGGGCAGCCCCAGCATTTT. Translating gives CAWWKPGQPQHF. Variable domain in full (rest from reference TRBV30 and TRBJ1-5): SQTIHQWPATLVQPVGSPLSLECTVEGTSNPNLYWYRQAAGRGLQLLFYSVGIGQISSEVPQNLSASRPQDRQFILSSKKLLLSDSGFYLCAWWKPGQPQHFGDGTRLSIL.

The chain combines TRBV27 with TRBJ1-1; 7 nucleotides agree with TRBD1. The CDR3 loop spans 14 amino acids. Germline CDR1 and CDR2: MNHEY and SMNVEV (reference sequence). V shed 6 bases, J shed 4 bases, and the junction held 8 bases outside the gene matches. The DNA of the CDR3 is TGTGCCAGCAGATATACAGGGGACTCCACTGAAGCTTTCTTT. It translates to CASRYTGDSTEAFF.

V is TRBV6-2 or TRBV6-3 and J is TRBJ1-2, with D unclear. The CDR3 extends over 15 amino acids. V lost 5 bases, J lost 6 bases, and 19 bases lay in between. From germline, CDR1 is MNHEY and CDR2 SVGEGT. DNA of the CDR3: TGTGCCAGCAGTCTCGACACCTCCCGGAAGGATGGCTACACCTTC. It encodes CASSLDTSRKDGYTF.

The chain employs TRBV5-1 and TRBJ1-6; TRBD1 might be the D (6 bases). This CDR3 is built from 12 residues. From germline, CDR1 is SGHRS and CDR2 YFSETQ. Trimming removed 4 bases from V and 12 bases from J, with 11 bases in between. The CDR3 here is CASSRNREPLHF. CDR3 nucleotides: TGCGCCAGCAGCCGCAACAGGGAACCCCTCCACTTT.

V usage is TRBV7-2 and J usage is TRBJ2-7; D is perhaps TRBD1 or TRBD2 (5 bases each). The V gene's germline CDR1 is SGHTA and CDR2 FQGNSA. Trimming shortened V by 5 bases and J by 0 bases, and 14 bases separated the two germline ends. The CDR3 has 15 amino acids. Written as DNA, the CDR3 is TGTGCCAGCAGCCTAGGGACCGGTAGCTCCTACGAGCAGTACGTC. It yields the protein CASSLGTGSSYEQYV.

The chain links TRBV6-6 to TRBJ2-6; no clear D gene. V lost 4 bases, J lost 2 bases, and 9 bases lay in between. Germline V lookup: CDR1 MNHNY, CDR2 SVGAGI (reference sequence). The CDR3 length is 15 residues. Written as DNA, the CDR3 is TGTGCCAGCAGTTTTACGGTCCCTGGGGCCAACGTCCTGACTTTC. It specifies CASSFTVPGANVLTF.

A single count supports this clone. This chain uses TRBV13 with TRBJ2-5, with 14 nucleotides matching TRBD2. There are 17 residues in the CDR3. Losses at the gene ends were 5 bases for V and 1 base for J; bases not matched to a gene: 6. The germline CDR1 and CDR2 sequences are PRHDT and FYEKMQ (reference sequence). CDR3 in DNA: TGTGCCAGCAGCCCCTGGACTAGCGGGGGGTGCCAAGAGACCCAGTACTTC. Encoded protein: CASSPWTSGGCQETQYF.